The present T cell receptor beta chain was sequenced within a study of PD-L1 blockade in urothelial cancer. Study-level background: Twenty-five of the 29 patients were men with bladder-origin urothelial cancer. At 3 weeks (second dose) and 6 weeks after starting treatment, blood was analyzed. Patients had been given 0 to 3 earlier chemotherapy regimens.

What went into each PCR as a spike was synthetic TCR analog templates. Profiling relied on immunoSEQ multiplex PCR, and the TCRdb table lists in-frame clones only, not all of them. The data show some 40,000 clones, more than 70% seen once. CDR3 length: 15 residues. V was clipped by 7 bases and J by 7 bases, with 23 bases between them. The germline V gene has CDR1 SQVTM and CDR2 ANQGSEA. Time point described: pretreatment peripheral blood. The source of this sequence is a donor at least 40 years old with urothelial cancer. This sample comprised PBMCs, obtained around atezolizumab (anti-PD-L1) treatment. V is TRBV29-1 and J is TRBJ2-1; D may be TRBD1 (6 bases). The CDR3 region is CSARRATGAGNEQFF. The CDR3, as DNA: TGCAGCGCCCGAAGGGCGACAGGTGCCGGGAATGAGCAGTTCTTC.